The clone carrying this T cell receptor beta chain was picked up a small number of times. Its antigen remains unknown. Time point described: persistent/refractory GD, antithyroid drugs over 5 years with positive TRAb. PBMCs provided the RNA from which the TCR library was made. This entry is derived from a study of regulatory T cells in long-lasting Graves disease. Turning to the study itself: Over 5 years of antithyroid drugs with positive TSH receptor antibodies was taken to mean persistent Graves' disease.

TCR beta libraries were built with iRepertoire HTBI primers and Arm-PCR of CDR3 regions. From the multiplex PCR reads, TCRdb called clonotypes with MiXCR, one entry per CDR3 protein. The sample includes 400,000 or so distinct CDR3 sequences, around 20% seen only once; the top ten take under 25%. Study observations and caveats: Favoring TRBV28, TRBJ1-2 and TRBJ2-5 was a feature seen in persistent disease. The study found lower TCR diversity in persistent Graves' patients than in newly diagnosed ones. The researchers studied only peripheral blood, not thyroid tissue.

The trim removed 7 bases at V and 4 bases at J, leaving 6 bases unmatched. This CDR3 comprises 14 residues. The germline V gene encodes CDR1 MNHEY and CDR2 SMNVEV (reference sequence). V usage is TRBV27 and J usage is TRBJ2-2, with 7 bases that match TRBD2. The starting material was peripheral blood mononuclear cells (PBMCs), obtained when the disease was refractory, from a patient treated with antithyroid drugs. This clonotype was sampled from a female donor with Graves disease. CDR3 region: CASTGGPGTGELFF. DNA of the CDR3: TGTGCCAGCACGGGGGGACCTGGCACCGGGGAGCTGTTTTTT.